The 27 T cell receptor beta chains reported below all come from one sample, sequenced in a study of blood T cell repertoires in COVID-19. Assay: immunoSEQ multiplex PCR; the TCRdb copy retains only in-frame clones and omits some. This sample has about 280,000 clones, with around 85% found just once. Material: PBMCs or T cells enriched from blood (not recorded which). All receptors derive from a woman aged 35 to 49 who had recovered from COVID-19.

The rearrangement uses TRBV5-5 and TRBJ1-1; no reliable D call. The CDR3 sequence is 11 residues long. CDR1 SGHKS and CDR2 YYEKEE come from the germline V gene (reference sequence). V was shortened by 5 bases and J by 5 bases, with 7 bases between the two germline ends. The CDR3 DNA sequence: TGTGCCAGCAGGGCAGTAACTGAAGCTTTCTTT. Protein: CASRAVTEAFF.

The V and J genes are TRBV24-1 and TRBJ2-1; D might be TRBD2 (6 bases). Germline CDR1 KGHDR, CDR2 SFDVKD. The CDR3 is 15 residues long. The V gene lost 4 bases and the J gene lost 5 bases, with 14 bases spanning the gap. CDR3 bases: TGTGCCACCAGTGAAGCTAGAGGCGGGAACAATGAGCAGTTCTTC. This sequence encodes CATSEARGGNNEQFF.

The rearrangement links TRBV27 to TRBJ2-3; D possibly corresponds to TRBD2 (5 bases). The V gene lost 10 bases and the J gene lost 0 bases, with 11 bases spanning the gap. This CDR3 has 13 residues. CDR1 and CDR2 from the germline V gene are MNHEY and SMNVEV (reference sequence). The CDR3 region is CATRGSSTDTQYF. The CDR3 DNA follows: TGTGCCACCCGCGGGTCCAGCACAGATACGCAGTATTTT.

This clone has more than one count but fewer than ten. The chain joins TRBV6-5 to TRBJ2-5, with 8 bases identical to TRBD1. This CDR3 comprises 14 residues. Germline loops: CDR1 MNHEY, CDR2 SVGAGI. The trim removed 10 bases at V and 5 bases at J, leaving 12 bases unmatched. CDR3 bases: TGTGCCACCTCCTCGTACAGGGGGGTGGAGACCCAGTACTTC. Translating it yields CATSSYRGVETQYF.

The CDR3 spells CASNPLGSKGGTGELFF. In nucleotides, the CDR3 is TGCGCCAGCAACCCGCTTGGCTCTAAGGGGGGGACCGGGGAGCTGTTTTTT. This chain joins TRBV5-1 and TRBJ2-2; D is perhaps TRBD2 (7 bases). The CDR3 has 17 residues. V was clipped by 6 bases and J by 5 bases, with 23 bases between them. CDR1 SGHRS and CDR2 YFSETQ come from the germline V gene.

The chain combines TRBV10-2 with TRBJ1-1, with 11 positions matching TRBD1. The CDR3 extends over 16 amino acids. Germline CDR1 reads WSHSY; CDR2 reads SAAADI. With 1 base clipped from V and 3 bases from J, the junction kept 4 bases outside the gene matches. This chain's CDR3 is CASSEWTGGLDTEAFF. CDR3 in DNA: TGCGCCAGCAGTGAGTGGACAGGGGGCCTCGACACTGAAGCTTTCTTT.

The rearrangement links TRBV5-1 to TRBJ2-7; 10 bases align to TRBD1. CDR1 is SGHRS and CDR2 is YFSETQ in the germline V gene. With V trimmed by 3 bases and J by 5 bases, 2 bases remained unmatched. CDR3 length: 13 amino acids. The CDR3 DNA is TGCGCCAGCAGCTCGGACAGGGGGAACGAGCAGTACTTC. Residues: CASSSDRGNEQYF.

The chain has TRBV21-1 and TRBJ2-7; the table assigns TRBD2, which was not confirmed against the DNA. TRBV21-1 is listed as a pseudogene. The CDR3 has 17 residues. This CDR3 reads CASSKYRAGGITYEQYF. The CDR3 coding sequence is TGTGCCAGCAGCAAATATCGCGCGGGAGGTATCACTTACGAGCAGTACTTC.

This chain uses TRBV3-1 (or the pseudogene TRBV3-2) with TRBJ2-1; 12 nucleotides agree with TRBD2. Germline V gene lookup returns CDR1 LGHDT and CDR2 YNNKEL (reference sequence). After removal of 3 bases from V and 2 bases from J, the junction contained 14 bases not matched to a gene. This CDR3 has 20 amino acids. In DNA form, the CDR3 reads TGTGCCAGCAGCCAGATAAGTCAGGCTAGCGGGAGGGAGACCTACAATGAGCAGTTCTTC. This translates into CASSQISQASGRETYNEQFF.

The rearrangement uses TRBV6-5 and TRBJ1-2, with 7 bases identical to TRBD1. Germline CDR1 MNHEY, CDR2 SVGAGI. The V and J ends lost 8 bases and 4 bases, in that order; junction bases with no gene match: 4. CDR3 size: 12 residues. The CDR3: CASSKGAYGYTF. As DNA, the CDR3 is TGTGCCAGCTCTAAGGGGGCCTATGGCTACACCTTC.

This clone turned up a few times. The V and J genes are TRBV7-3 and TRBJ2-1; D is unclear. Looked up from germline, CDR1 is SGHTA and CDR2 is FQGTGA. CDR3 length equals 17 residues. V lost 4 bases to trimming and J lost 2 bases, with 18 bases between them. CDR3 region: CASSSLPGQGPYNEQFF. In DNA form, the CDR3 reads TGTGCCAGCAGCTCCTTGCCTGGGCAAGGCCCCTACAATGAGCAGTTCTTC.

This chain joins TRBV9 and TRBJ2-2; 13 bases are a match to TRBD2. Germline V CDR1 and CDR2: SGDLS, YYNGEE. V gave up 1 base and J gave up 5 bases; unmatched junction bases: 8. CDR3 length equals 18 residues. In nucleotides, the CDR3 is TGTGCCAGCAGCGTAATCGGACTAGCGGGAGTGGGGACCGGGGAGCTGTTTTTT. It yields the protein CASSVIGLAGVGTGELFF.

This chain links TRBV18 with TRBJ1-3; D is unresolved. V lost 0 bases and J 8 bases, leaving 11 bases between the germline ends. The length of the CDR3 is 14 residues. Germline V gives CDR1 KGHSH, CDR2 LQKENI. The CDR3 here is CASSPPAGGDTIYF. For the CDR3, the DNA is TGTGCCAGCTCACCACCGGCAGGAGGTGACACCATATATTTT. The variable domain in full, with the rest retrieved from reference TRBV18 and TRBJ1-3, is NAGVMQNPRHLVRRRGQEARLRCSPMKGHSHVYWYRQLPEEGLKFMVYLQKENIIDESGMPKERFSAEFPKEGPSILRIQQVVRGDSAAYFCASSPPAGGDTIYFGEGSWLTVV.

The V and J genes are TRBV11-2 and TRBJ2-3, with 7 bases matching TRBD1. Germline lookup yields CDR1 SGHAT and CDR2 FQNNGV. With 1 base clipped from V and 7 bases from J, the junction kept 5 bases outside the gene matches. The CDR3 has 14 amino acids. The CDR3 loop is CASSLGDRSYTQYF. CDR3 DNA: TGTGCCAGCAGCTTAGGGGACAGATCTTATACGCAGTATTTT.

This clone showed up just once. V usage is TRBV11-3 and J usage is TRBJ1-1; D unresolved. The V end lost 1 base, the J end lost 3 bases, and 15 bases lay between the germline ends. Germline V gene lookup returns CDR1 SGHNT and CDR2 YENEEA. This CDR3 region has 16 residues. CDR3 sequence: CASSLGPNNADTEAFF. In DNA, the CDR3 is TGTGCCAGCAGCTTAGGACCTAACAACGCGGACACTGAAGCTTTCTTT.

The V gene is TRBV4-1, the J gene TRBJ1-4, with a weak D call TRBD1 (5 bases). Trimming pared 0 bases from V and 4 bases from J, leaving 12 bases between. Germline CDR1 reads MGHRA; CDR2 reads YSYEKL. This CDR3 spans 16 amino acids. The CDR3 here is CASSQDFGQGNEKLFF. In DNA, the CDR3 is TGCGCCAGCAGCCAAGATTTTGGGCAGGGTAATGAAAAACTGTTTTTT.

The chain couples TRBV4-1 to TRBJ2-7; TRBD2 matches at 10 bases. This CDR3 is built from 16 residues. Germline loops: CDR1 MGHRA, CDR2 YSYEKL. V shed 4 bases and J 3 bases; nucleotides not matched to a gene: 9. The CDR3 loop reads CASSPFLAGDNYEQYF. The DNA of the CDR3 is TGCGCCAGCAGCCCTTTTCTAGCGGGAGACAACTACGAGCAGTACTTC.

This clone has a handful of counts. The chain carries TRBV10-3 and TRBJ1-1; 7 bases are shared with TRBD1. The V and J ends lost 2 bases and 1 base, in that order; junction bases with no gene match: 7. This CDR3 comprises 16 residues. The germline gives CDR1 ENHRY, CDR2 SYGVKD. The CDR3 reads CAISERWTGANTEAFF. The CDR3 region has the DNA TGTGCCATCAGTGAGCGTTGGACAGGAGCGAACACTGAAGCTTTCTTT.

This clone occurred a few times. The rearrangement links TRBV5-1 to TRBJ2-7; 9 bases fit TRBD1. The CDR3 length is 14 residues. CDR1 is SGHRS and CDR2 is YFSETQ in the germline V gene. V lost 4 bases and J lost 5; bases outside the gene matches: 7. The CDR3 DNA follows: TGCGCCAGCAGCCCCGGGACAGGGTCCCACGAGCAGTACTTC. Translating gives CASSPGTGSHEQYF.

This sequence joins TRBV9 and TRBJ2-3, with 8 bases fitting TRBD2. In germline, CDR1 is SGDLS, CDR2 YYNGEE. The V and J ends lost 0 bases and 6 bases, in that order; junction bases with no gene match: 9. CDR3 length: 16 amino acids. The CDR3 DNA reads as TGTGCCAGCAGCGTAGGTGGTAGCGGGAAGGTGGATACGCAGTATTTT. Translated: CASSVGGSGKVDTQYF.

V is TRBV5-1 and J is TRBJ2-5; no firm D call. The germline V gene encodes CDR1 SGHRS and CDR2 YFSETQ. Trimming pared 4 bases from V and 3 bases from J, leaving 22 bases between. This CDR3 contains 17 residues. This CDR3 reads CASSPGWLISSEETQYF. CDR3 bases: TGCGCCAGCAGCCCCGGGTGGTTGATTAGCTCTGAAGAGACCCAGTACTTC.

The chain has TRBV11-2 and TRBJ2-4; possibly TRBD2 for D (6 bases). The CDR3 loop spans 16 amino acids. Looked up from germline, CDR1 is SGHAT and CDR2 is FQNNGV. Trimming left V 5 bases short and J 2 bases short, with 16 bases between. The CDR3: CASSLALSGSKNIQYF. For the CDR3, the DNA is TGTGCCAGCAGCCTAGCGCTTTCAGGGTCCAAAAACATTCAGTACTTC.

The chain is built from TRBV7-9 and TRBJ1-2; 7 bases map to TRBD1. Per germline, CDR1 SEHNR and CDR2 FQNEAQ (reference sequence). Trimming removed 3 bases from V and 8 bases from J; junction bases left unmatched: 15. The CDR3 runs 16 residues. CDR3 bases: TGTGCCAGCAGCTTGAGTGGGCAGGCCAGGGGGGCCGGCTACACCTTC. Translating gives CASSLSGQARGAGYTF. Full variable domain (rest looked up from reference TRBV7-9 and TRBJ1-2): DTGVSQNPRHKITKRGQNVTFRCDPISEHNRLYWYRQTLGQGPEFLTYFQNEAQLEKSRLLSDRFSAERPKGSFSTLEIQRTEQGDSAMYLCASSLSGQARGAGYTFGSGTRLTVV.

This clone was picked up a small number of times. CDR3 sequence: CASRDILFF. CDR3 bases: TGTGCCAGCAGAGACATACTGTTTTTT. V is TRBV27 and J is TRBJ1-4; D is ambiguous. The V end was cut by 6 bases, the J end by 13 bases, with 6 bases between. The germline V gene encodes CDR1 MNHEY and CDR2 SMNVEV (reference sequence). This CDR3 has 9 amino acids.

This clone has only a few counts. The chain recombines TRBV3-1 (or the pseudogene TRBV3-2) with TRBJ2-7, with D perhaps TRBD2 (5 bases). The ends were cut back, 1 base at V and 7 bases at J, with 14 bases in the middle. CDR3 size: 14 residues. Germline values: CDR1 LGHDT, CDR2 YNNKEL (reference sequence). CDR3: CASSQAWAGGEQYF. The DNA of the CDR3 is TGTGCCAGCAGCCAAGCGTGGGCAGGAGGTGAGCAGTACTTC.

The V gene is TRBV7-2, the J gene TRBJ2-1; 13 nucleotides align to TRBD2. The CDR3 consists of 17 residues. J lost 5 bases, V lost 5 bases, and 9 bases had no gene match. Germline CDR1 is SGHTA and CDR2 is FQGNSA. The CDR3, as DNA: TGTGCCAGCAGCCACCCCGGCGGACTAGCGGGAGACAATGAGCAGTTCTTC. Translating it yields CASSHPGGLAGDNEQFF.

The chain combines TRBV3-1 (or the pseudogene TRBV3-2) with TRBJ2-7; D is perhaps TRBD2 (5 bases). Trimming took 1 base from V and 6 from J, leaving 16 bases between them. Germline CDR1 and CDR2: LGHDT and YNNKEL (reference sequence). CDR3 length equals 15 residues. The CDR3 nucleotides read TGTGCCAGCAGCCAAGCTACCGTCCTTCGGGGCGAGCAGTACTTC. Translated, it gives CASSQATVLRGEQYF.